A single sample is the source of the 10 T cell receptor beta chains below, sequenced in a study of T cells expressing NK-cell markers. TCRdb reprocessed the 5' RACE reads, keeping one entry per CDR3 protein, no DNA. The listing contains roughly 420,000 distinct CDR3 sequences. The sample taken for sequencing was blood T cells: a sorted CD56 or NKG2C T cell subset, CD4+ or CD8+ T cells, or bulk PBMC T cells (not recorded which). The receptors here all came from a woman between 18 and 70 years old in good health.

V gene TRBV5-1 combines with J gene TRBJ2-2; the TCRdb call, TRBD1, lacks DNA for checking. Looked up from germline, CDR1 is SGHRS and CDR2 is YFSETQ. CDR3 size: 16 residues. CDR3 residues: CASSLPTTGGTGELFF. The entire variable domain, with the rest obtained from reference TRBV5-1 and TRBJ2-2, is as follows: KAGVTQTPRYLIKTRGQQVTLSCSPISGHRSVSWYQQTPGQGLQFLFEYFSETQRNKGNFPGRFSGRQFSNSRSEMNVSTLELGDSALYLCASSLPTTGGTGELFFGEGSRLTVL.

The CDR3 sequence is CASSEMLAGDTQYF. The V call is TRBV6-1, the J call TRBJ2-3. Germline V gene data show CDR1 as MNHNS and CDR2 as SASEGT. The CDR3 runs to 14 residues.

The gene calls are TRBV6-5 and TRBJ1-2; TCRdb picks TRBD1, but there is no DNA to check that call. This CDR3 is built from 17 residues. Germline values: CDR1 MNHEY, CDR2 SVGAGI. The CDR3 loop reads CASSYPPDIGVSYGYTF.

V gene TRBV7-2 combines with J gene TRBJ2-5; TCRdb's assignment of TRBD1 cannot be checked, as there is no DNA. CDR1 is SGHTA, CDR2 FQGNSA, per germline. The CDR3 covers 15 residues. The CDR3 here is CASSSRRTVQETQYF.

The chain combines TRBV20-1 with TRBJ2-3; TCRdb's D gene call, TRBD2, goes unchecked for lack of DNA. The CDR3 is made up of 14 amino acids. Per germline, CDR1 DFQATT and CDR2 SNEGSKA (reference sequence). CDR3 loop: CSARLAVSTDTQYF.

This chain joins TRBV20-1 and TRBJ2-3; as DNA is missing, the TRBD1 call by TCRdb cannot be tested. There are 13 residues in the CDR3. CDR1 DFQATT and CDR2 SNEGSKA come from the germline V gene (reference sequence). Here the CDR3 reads CSASPRRTDTQYF.

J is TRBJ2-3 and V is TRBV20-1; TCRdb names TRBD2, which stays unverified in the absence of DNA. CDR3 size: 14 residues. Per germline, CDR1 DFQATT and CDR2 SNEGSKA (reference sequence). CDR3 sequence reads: CSAETSPVTDTQYF.

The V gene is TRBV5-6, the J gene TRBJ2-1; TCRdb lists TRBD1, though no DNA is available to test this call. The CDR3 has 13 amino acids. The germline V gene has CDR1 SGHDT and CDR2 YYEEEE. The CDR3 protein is CASSLVGVSEQFF.

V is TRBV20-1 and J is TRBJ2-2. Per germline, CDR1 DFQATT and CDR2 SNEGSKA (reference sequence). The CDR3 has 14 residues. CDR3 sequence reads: CSAIEQTNTGELFF.

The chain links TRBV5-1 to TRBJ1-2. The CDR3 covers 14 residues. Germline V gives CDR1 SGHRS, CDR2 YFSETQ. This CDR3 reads CASSAERAGVGYTF.